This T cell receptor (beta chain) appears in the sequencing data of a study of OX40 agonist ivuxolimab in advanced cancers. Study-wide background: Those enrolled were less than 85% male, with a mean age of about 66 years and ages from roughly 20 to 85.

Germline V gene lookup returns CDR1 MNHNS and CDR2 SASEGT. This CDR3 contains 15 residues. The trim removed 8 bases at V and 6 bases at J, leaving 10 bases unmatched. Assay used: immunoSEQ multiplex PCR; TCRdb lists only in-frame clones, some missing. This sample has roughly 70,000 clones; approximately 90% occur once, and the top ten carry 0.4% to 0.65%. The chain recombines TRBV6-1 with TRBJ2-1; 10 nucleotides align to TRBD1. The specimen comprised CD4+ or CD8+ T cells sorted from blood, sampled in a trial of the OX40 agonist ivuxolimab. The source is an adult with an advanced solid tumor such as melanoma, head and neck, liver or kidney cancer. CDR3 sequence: CASVDFGTGVNEQFF. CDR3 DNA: TGTGCCAGCGTTGACTTTGGGACAGGGGTCAATGAGCAGTTCTTC.